Below, one T cell receptor beta chain is given with its context. Its antigen is unknown. The source of the sample is a study of CD8 T cells in ankylosing spondylitis. Making the TCR beta libraries involved quantitative 5'-RACE with molecular barcodes. MiXCR, applied by TCRdb to the 5' RACE reads, yields one record per CDR3 protein. The table records some 840,000 distinct CDR3 sequences, about 10% of them present only once. From germline, CDR1 is MNHEY and CDR2 SVGAGI. Trimming at V came to 2 bases and at J to 7 bases, leaving 4 bases not matched to a gene. The CDR3 is 15 amino acids. General study points: A TCR beta motif of under ten highly homologous variants appeared characteristic of ankylosing spondylitis blood. Within matched ankylosing spondylitis synovial fluid, disease-linked clones were reportedly significantly enriched. As for the disease-linked clones, they showed a CD8+ phenotype and occurred at relatively low frequencies in peripheral blood.

The TCR was taken from a male donor with ankylosing spondylitis. Sequenced material: blood, either unsorted or a sorted T cell fraction (not recorded which). This chain connects TRBV6-5 to TRBJ2-3; TRBD2 aligns across 12 bases. This CDR3 is CASSYRLAGGHTQYF. CDR3 coding DNA: TGTGCCAGCAGTTACCGGCTAGCGGGGGGGCATACGCAGTATTTT.